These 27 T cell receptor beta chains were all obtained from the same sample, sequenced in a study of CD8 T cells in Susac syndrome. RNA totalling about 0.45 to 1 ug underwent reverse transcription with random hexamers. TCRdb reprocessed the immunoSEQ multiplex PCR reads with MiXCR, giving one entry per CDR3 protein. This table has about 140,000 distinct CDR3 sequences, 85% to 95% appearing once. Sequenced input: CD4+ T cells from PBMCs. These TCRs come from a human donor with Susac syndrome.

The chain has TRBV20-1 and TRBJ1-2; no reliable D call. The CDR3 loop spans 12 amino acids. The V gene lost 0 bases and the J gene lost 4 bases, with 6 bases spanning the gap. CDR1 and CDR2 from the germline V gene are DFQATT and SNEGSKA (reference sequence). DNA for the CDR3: TGCAGTGCTAGAGATGAAACCTATGGCTACACCTTC. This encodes CSARDETYGYTF.

CDR3 DNA sequence: TGCAGTGCCGAGTCCGCGAGTGTAGTTTCCTACGAGCAGTACTTC. This encodes CSAESASVVSYEQYF. The chain has TRBV20-1 and TRBJ2-7, with no clear D. Trimming removed 6 bases from V and 1 base from J, with 19 bases in between. This CDR3 has 15 residues. Per germline, CDR1 DFQATT and CDR2 SNEGSKA (reference sequence).

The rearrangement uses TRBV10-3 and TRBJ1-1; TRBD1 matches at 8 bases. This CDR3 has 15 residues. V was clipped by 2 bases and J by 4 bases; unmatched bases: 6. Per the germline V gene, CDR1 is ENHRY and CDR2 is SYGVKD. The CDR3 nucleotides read TGTGCCATCAGTGAGGCGGACAGGGCTACCACTGAAGCTTTCTTT. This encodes CAISEADRATTEAFF.

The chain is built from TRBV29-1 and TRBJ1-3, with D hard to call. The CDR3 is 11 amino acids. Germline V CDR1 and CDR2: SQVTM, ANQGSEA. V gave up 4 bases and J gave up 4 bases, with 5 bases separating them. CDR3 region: CSVAVGNTIYF. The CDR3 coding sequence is TGCAGCGTTGCGGTAGGAAACACCATATATTTT.

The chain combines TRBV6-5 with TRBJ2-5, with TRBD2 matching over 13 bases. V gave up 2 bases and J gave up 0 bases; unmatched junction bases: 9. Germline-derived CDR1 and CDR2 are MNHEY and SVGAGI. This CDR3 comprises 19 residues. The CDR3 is CASSYGPGLAGKNQETQYF. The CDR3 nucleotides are TGTGCCAGCAGTTACGGCCCGGGACTAGCGGGGAAGAACCAAGAGACCCAGTACTTC.

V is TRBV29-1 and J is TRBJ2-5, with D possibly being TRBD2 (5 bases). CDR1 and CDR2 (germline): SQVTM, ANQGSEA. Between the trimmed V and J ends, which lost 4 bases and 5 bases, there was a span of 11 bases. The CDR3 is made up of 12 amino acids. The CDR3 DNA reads TGCAGCGTTGGGAGGCGGTGGGAGACCCAGTACTTC. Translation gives CSVGRRWETQYF.

CDR3 in amino acids: CASSQIGQPNTEAFF. The CDR3 bases are TGCGCCAGCAGCCAGATCGGACAACCGAACACTGAAGCTTTCTTT. The rearrangement uses TRBV4-1 and TRBJ1-1, with D perhaps TRBD1 (5 bases). The V gene's germline CDR1 is MGHRA and CDR2 YSYEKL. The germline V and J ends were trimmed by 3 bases and 1 base, with 12 bases remaining between them. The CDR3 is 15 amino acids.

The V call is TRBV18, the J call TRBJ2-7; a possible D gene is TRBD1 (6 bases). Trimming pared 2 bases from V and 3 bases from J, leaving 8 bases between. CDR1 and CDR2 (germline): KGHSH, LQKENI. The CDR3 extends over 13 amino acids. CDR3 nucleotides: TGTGCCAGCTCACCAGGACAGTACTACGAGCAGTACTTC. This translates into CASSPGQYYEQYF.

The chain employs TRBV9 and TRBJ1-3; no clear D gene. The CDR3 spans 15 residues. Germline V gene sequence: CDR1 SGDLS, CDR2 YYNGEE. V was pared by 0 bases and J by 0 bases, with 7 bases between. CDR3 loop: CASSVAPDSGNTIYF. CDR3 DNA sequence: TGTGCCAGCAGCGTAGCGCCGGACTCTGGAAACACCATATATTTT. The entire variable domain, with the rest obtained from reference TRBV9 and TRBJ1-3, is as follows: DSGVTQTPKHLITATGQRVTLRCSPRSGDLSVYWYQQSLDQGLQFLIQYYNGEERAKGNILERFSAQQFPDLHSELNLSSLELGDSALYFCASSVAPDSGNTIYFGEGSWLTVV.

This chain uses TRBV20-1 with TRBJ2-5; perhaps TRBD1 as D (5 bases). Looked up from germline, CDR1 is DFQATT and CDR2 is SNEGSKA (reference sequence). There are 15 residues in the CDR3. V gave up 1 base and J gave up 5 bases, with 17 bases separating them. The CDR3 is CSARAPQGTVETQYF. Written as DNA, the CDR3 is TGCAGTGCTAGAGCCCCCCAGGGCACGGTGGAGACCCAGTACTTC.

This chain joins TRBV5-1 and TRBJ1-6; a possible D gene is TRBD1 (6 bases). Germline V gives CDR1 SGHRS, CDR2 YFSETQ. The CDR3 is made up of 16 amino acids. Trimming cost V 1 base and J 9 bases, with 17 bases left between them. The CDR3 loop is CASSLSWRGAISPLHF. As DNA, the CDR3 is TGCGCCAGCAGCTTGTCTTGGAGGGGGGCGATTTCACCCCTCCACTTT.

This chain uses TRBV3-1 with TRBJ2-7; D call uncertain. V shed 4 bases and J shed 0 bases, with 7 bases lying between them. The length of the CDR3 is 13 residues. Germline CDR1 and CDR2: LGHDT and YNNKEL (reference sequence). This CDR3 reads CASSRVGSYEQYF. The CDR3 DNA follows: TGTGCCAGCAGCCGGGTGGGCTCCTACGAGCAGTACTTC.

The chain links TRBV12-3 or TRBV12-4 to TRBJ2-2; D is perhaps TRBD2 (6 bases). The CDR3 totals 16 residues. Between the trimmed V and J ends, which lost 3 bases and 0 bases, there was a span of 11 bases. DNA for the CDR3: TGTGCCAGCAGTTTCTTCCCGGGGGCGAACACCGGGGAGCTGTTTTTT. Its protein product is CASSFFPGANTGELFF.

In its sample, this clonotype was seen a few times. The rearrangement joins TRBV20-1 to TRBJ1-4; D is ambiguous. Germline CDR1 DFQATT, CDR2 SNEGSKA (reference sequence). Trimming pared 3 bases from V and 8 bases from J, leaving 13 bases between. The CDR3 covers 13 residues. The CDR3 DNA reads TGCAGTGCTAGGGATTCGCCGGGAGAAAAACTGTTTTTT. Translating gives CSARDSPGEKLFF.

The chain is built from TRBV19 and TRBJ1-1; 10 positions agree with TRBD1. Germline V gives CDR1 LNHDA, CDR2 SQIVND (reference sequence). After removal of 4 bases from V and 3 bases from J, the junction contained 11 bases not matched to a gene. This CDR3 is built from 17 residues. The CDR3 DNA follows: TGTGCCAGTAGTACGCCAGCCGGGACAGGGGACCACACTGAAGCTTTCTTT. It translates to CASSTPAGTGDHTEAFF.

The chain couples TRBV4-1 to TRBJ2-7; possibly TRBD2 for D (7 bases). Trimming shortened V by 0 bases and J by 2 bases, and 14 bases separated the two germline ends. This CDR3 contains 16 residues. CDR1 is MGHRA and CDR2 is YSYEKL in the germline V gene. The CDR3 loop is CASSQDRRGGPYEQYF. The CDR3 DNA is TGCGCCAGCAGCCAAGATAGGAGGGGGGGCCCCTACGAGCAGTACTTC.

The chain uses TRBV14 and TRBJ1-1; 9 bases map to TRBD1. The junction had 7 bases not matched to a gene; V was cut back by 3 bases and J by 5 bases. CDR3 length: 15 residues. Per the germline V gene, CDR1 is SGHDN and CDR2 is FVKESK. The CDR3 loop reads CASSQLGQGWTEAFF. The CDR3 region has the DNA TGTGCCAGCAGCCAGCTGGGACAGGGTTGGACTGAAGCTTTCTTT.

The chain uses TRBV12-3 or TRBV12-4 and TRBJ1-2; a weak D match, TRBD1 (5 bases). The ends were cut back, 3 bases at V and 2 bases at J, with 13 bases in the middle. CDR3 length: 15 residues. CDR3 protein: CASSFDSRSNYGYTF. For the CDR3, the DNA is TGTGCCAGCAGTTTTGACAGTCGCTCCAACTATGGCTACACCTTC.

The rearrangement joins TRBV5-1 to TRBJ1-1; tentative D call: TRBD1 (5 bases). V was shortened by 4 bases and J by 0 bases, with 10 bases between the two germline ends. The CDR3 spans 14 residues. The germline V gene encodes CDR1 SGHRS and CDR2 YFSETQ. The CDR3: CASSPGPMNTEAFF. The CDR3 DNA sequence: TGCGCCAGCAGCCCGGGACCGATGAACACTGAAGCTTTCTTT.

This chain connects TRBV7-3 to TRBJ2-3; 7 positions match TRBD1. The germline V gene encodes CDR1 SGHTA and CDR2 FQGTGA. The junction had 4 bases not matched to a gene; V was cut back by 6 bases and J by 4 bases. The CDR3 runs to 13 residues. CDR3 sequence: CASSYQGADTQYF. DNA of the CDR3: TGTGCCAGCAGTTACCAGGGGGCAGATACGCAGTATTTT.

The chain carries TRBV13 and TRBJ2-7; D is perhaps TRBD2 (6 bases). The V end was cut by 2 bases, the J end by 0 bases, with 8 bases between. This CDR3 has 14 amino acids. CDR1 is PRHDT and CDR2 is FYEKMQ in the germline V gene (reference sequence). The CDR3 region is CASSLPGGSYEQYF. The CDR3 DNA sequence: TGTGCCAGCAGCTTACCCGGGGGCTCCTACGAGCAGTACTTC.

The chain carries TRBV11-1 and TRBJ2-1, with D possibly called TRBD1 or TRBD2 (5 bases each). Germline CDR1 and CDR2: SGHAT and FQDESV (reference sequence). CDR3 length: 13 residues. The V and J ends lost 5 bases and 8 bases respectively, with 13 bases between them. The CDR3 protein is CASSGTGRHEQFF. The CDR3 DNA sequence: TGTGCCAGCAGCGGGACCGGCAGGCATGAGCAGTTCTTC.

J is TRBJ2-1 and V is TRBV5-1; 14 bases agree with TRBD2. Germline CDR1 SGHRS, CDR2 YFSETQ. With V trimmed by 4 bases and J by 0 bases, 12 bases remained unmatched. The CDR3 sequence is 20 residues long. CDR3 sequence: CASSGGGTSGRTRSYNEQFF. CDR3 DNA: TGCGCCAGCAGCGGGGGGGGGACTAGCGGGAGAACTCGCTCCTACAATGAGCAGTTCTTC.

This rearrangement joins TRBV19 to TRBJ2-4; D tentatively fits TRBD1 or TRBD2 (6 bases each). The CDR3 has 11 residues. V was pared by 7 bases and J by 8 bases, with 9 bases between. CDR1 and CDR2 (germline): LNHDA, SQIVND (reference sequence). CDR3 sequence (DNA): TGTGCCAGTATTGGGGGGCACATTCAGTACTTC. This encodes CASIGGHIQYF. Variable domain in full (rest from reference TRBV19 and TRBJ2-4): DGGITQSPKYLFRKEGQNVTLSCEQNLNHDAMYWYRQDPGQGLRLIYYSQIVNDFQKGDIAEGYSVSREKKESFPLTVTSAQKNPTAFYLCASIGGHIQYFGAGTRLSVL.

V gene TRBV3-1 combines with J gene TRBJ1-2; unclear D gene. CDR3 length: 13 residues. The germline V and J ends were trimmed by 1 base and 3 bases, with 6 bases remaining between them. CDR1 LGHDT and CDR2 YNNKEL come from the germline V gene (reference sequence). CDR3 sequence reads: CASSQAQYYGYTF. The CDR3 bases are TGTGCCAGCAGCCAAGCCCAGTACTATGGCTACACCTTC.

For the CDR3, the DNA is TGTGCCAGCAGCCCTTTGGGACAGCCAGCTAACTATGGCTACACCTTC. Protein sequence: CASSPLGQPANYGYTF. V and J are TRBV7-9 and TRBJ1-2, with 7 bases fitting TRBD1. The V segment lost 5 bases and the J segment 0 bases; nucleotides outside the gene matches: 9. This CDR3 contains 16 residues. In germline, CDR1 is SEHNR, CDR2 FQNEAQ (reference sequence).

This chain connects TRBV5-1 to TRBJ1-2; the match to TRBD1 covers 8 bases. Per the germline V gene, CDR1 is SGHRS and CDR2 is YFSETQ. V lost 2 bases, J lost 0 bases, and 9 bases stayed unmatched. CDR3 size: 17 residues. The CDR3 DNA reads TGCGCCAGCAGCTTTATGGCAGGGGGCCAAGCTAACTATGGCTACACCTTC. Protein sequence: CASSFMAGGQANYGYTF.